These 32 T cell receptor beta chains came from one sample sequenced in a study of identical twins (dated by TCRdb to 2016 to 2018). The library was generated by 5' RACE. These reads were obtained on an Illumina HiSeq 2000. TCRdb cleaned the public reads at Q25 with fastp, built clones with MiXCR and kept in-frame beta chains. Rows matching on CDR3 protein sequence are summarized as one entry with the most common DNA and genes. Recorded for this sample are over 500,000 distinct CDR3 sequences; approximately 22% of them occurred a single time. Of the sample, about 0.91% is held by the ten largest clones. These sequences were also reported in another study, on T cells expressing NK-cell markers.

Specimen: CD4+ T cells sorted from blood. Receptors were obtained from a woman between 18 and 29 years old in good health.

The rearrangement links TRBV20-1 to TRBJ2-5, with TRBD1 matching 9 bases. This CDR3 has 16 amino acids. Per the germline V gene, CDR1 is DFQATT and CDR2 is SNEGSKA (reference sequence). Germline trimming cut 3 bases from V and 5 bases from J; bases unmatched to any gene: 13. CDR3 nucleotides: TGCAGTGCTAGGCACCGGGACAGGGTAAACATGGAGACCCAGTACTTC. Translation: CSARHRDRVNMETQYF.

V is TRBV6-4 and J is TRBJ2-3; the D gene is possibly TRBD2 (6 bases). The CDR3 totals 14 residues. V lost 9 bases and J 1 base, leaving 14 bases between the germline ends. Germline V gene data show CDR1 as MRHNA and CDR2 as SNTAGT. CDR3 sequence reads: CASRGGGGTDTQYF. DNA for the CDR3: TGTGCCAGTCGTGGGGGAGGTGGCACAGATACGCAGTATTTT.

V and J are TRBV6-6 and TRBJ2-7, with unresolved D. Germline values: CDR1 MNHNY, CDR2 SVGAGI (reference sequence). The CDR3 has 13 residues. V was clipped by 3 bases and J by 3 bases, with 9 bases between them. The CDR3 region is CASSYQADYEQYF. DNA for the CDR3: TGTGCCAGCAGTTATCAGGCAGACTACGAGCAGTACTTC.

This chain uses TRBV7-2 with TRBJ2-7; 9 bases are shared with TRBD2. Germline V gene sequence: CDR1 SGHTA, CDR2 FQGNSA. There are 14 residues in the CDR3. V lost 5 bases to trimming and J lost 5 bases; unmatched junction nucleotides: 7. The CDR3 nucleotides are TGTGCCAGCAGCGTTGGACTAGCGAGGAACGAGCAGTACTTC. Amino acid sequence: CASSVGLARNEQYF.

This clonotype was seen more than once but under ten times. The J gene is TRBJ2-1, the V gene TRBV7-9; 10 bases map to TRBD2. The trim removed 6 bases at V and 1 base at J, leaving 3 bases unmatched. The CDR3 extends over 15 amino acids. CDR1 is SEHNR, CDR2 FQNEAQ, per germline (reference sequence). This chain's CDR3 is CASRAGGASYNEQFF. The CDR3 DNA reads as TGTGCCAGCAGAGCGGGGGGGGCGTCCTACAATGAGCAGTTCTTC.

This rearrangement joins TRBV20-1 to TRBJ1-5; D is undetermined. Germline values: CDR1 DFQATT, CDR2 SNEGSKA (reference sequence). V was cut by 0 bases and J by 11 bases, with 8 bases left in between. CDR3 length: 11 amino acids. This chain's CDR3 is CSARDFETQHF. For the CDR3, the DNA is TGCAGTGCTAGAGATTTCGAGACCCAGCATTTT.

This chain joins TRBV2 and TRBJ2-7; D gene unclear. The CDR3 runs 14 residues. The germline CDR1 and CDR2 sequences are SNHLY and FYNNEI. V lost 6 bases and J lost 0, with 12 bases in between. CDR3 nucleotide sequence: TGTGCCAGCAGCGACCGTGTTTACTCCTACGAGCAGTACTTC. This encodes CASSDRVYSYEQYF. Using reference TRBV2 and TRBJ2-7 for the parts outside the CDR3, the full variable domain is EPEVTQTPSHQVTQMGQEVILRCVPISNHLYFYWYRQILGQKVEFLVSFYNNEISEKSEIFDDQFSVERPDGSNFTLKIRSTKLEDSAMYFCASSDRVYSYEQYFGPGTRLTVT.

This clonotype was seen a few times. The chain carries TRBV6-1 and TRBJ1-1, with D perhaps TRBD1 (6 bases). The CDR3 is 15 residues long. Germline values: CDR1 MNHNS, CDR2 SASEGT. Trimming removed 4 bases at V and 2 bases at J, with 14 bases between. The CDR3 DNA reads TGTGCCAGCAGTGGACACTCCAGGGGCAACACTGAAGCTTTCTTT. Its translation is CASSGHSRGNTEAFF.

This clonotype was counted only a few times. J is TRBJ2-2 and V is TRBV5-1, with TRBD1 matching 7 bases. Germline V gene lookup returns CDR1 SGHRS and CDR2 YFSETQ. V lost 3 bases, J lost 0 bases, and 8 bases stayed unmatched. This CDR3 has 17 amino acids. CDR3 nucleotides: TGCGCCAGCAGCTCTGCTTCTGGGACAGCGAACACCGGGGAGCTGTTTTTT. This sequence encodes CASSSASGTANTGELFF.

Only a few counts were recorded for this clonotype. The CDR3: CSASRQNSNQPQHF. CDR3 nucleotides: TGCAGTGCTAGTCGGCAGAATAGCAATCAGCCCCAGCATTTT. The rearrangement links TRBV20-1 to TRBJ1-5, with no clear D. The V end lost 3 bases, the J end lost 0 bases, and 9 bases lay between the germline ends. The germline CDR1 and CDR2 sequences are DFQATT and SNEGSKA (reference sequence). The CDR3 length is 14 residues.

This clonotype was recorded a few times. V usage is TRBV10-3 and J usage is TRBJ2-7, with D hard to call. The V gene lost 4 bases and the J gene lost 2 bases, with 12 bases spanning the gap. Germline V CDR1 and CDR2: ENHRY, SYGVKD. CDR3 size: 14 residues. The CDR3 here is CAISGSLDAYEQYF. CDR3 DNA: TGTGCCATCAGTGGAAGTTTGGACGCCTACGAGCAGTACTTC.

The chain combines TRBV7-9 with TRBJ1-1, with D tentatively TRBD1 (6 bases). The CDR3 sequence is 14 residues long. Germline CDR1 and CDR2: SEHNR and FQNEAQ (reference sequence). The V end lost 1 base, the J end lost 1 base, and 7 bases lay between the germline ends. The CDR3 DNA follows: TGTGCCAGCAGCTTAGAACAGGGGAACACTGAAGCTTTCTTT. It codes for CASSLEQGNTEAFF.

V and J are TRBV5-5 and TRBJ2-3; TRBD2 might be the D (6 bases). Germline V gene sequence: CDR1 SGHKS, CDR2 YYEKEE (reference sequence). Between the trimmed V and J ends, which lost 6 bases and 4 bases, there was a span of 21 bases. The CDR3 totals 16 residues. In nucleotides, the CDR3 is TGTGCCAGCATCACAGCCCGGGACTGGTACTCAGATACGCAGTATTTT. It yields the protein CASITARDWYSDTQYF.

In DNA form, the CDR3 reads TGTGCCAGCAGTTCGACTAGCGCCAATGAGCAGTTCTTC. Protein: CASSSTSANEQFF. The chain has TRBV6-6 and TRBJ2-1; 8 positions match TRBD2. V shed 4 bases and J 6 bases; nucleotides not matched to a gene: 2. The CDR3 length is 13 residues. Germline assignment: CDR1 MNHNY and CDR2 SVGAGI (reference sequence).

V usage is TRBV7-9 and J usage is TRBJ2-3, with a tentative D call TRBD2 (5 bases). The CDR3 loop spans 12 amino acids. Germline V CDR1 and CDR2: SEHNR, FQNEAQ (reference sequence). CDR3 DNA: TGTGGATCGGGAACTAGCACAGATACGCAGTATTTT. Residues: CGSGTSTDTQYF.

In its sample, this clonotype was seen many times. This chain links TRBV5-5 with TRBJ2-1; 7 nucleotides align to TRBD2. The germline V gene has CDR1 SGHKS and CDR2 YYEKEE (reference sequence). The CDR3 length is 16 residues. Unmatched junction bases numbered 16, after V lost 5 bases and J lost 8 bases. The CDR3 DNA reads as TGTGCCAGCAGAGGGGTGGGGACTACATACACCCATGAGCAGTTCTTC. It codes for CASRGVGTTYTHEQFF.

This chain uses TRBV10-3 with TRBJ1-5; the D is unclear. The germline V gene has CDR1 ENHRY and CDR2 SYGVKD. V was cut by 10 bases and J by 4 bases, with 17 bases left in between. The CDR3 runs to 14 residues. CDR3 in amino acids: CATAPWGRNQPQHF. CDR3 nucleotides: TGTGCCACGGCGCCGTGGGGTCGAAATCAGCCCCAGCATTTT.

The chain couples TRBV5-8 to TRBJ2-3; 8 nucleotides agree with TRBD2. There are 15 residues in the CDR3. J gave up 3 bases and V 2 bases, and 5 bases lay outside the gene matches. CDR1 is SGHTS and CDR2 is YDEGEE in the germline V gene. This CDR3 is CASSFGGRSTDTQYF. The CDR3 DNA reads TGTGCCAGCAGCTTCGGCGGGAGGAGTACAGATACGCAGTATTTT.

The chain recombines TRBV7-8 with TRBJ2-3, with D hard to call. The germline V gene has CDR1 SGHVS and CDR2 FQNEAQ. The CDR3 covers 16 residues. The ends were cut back, 1 base at V and 2 bases at J, with 13 bases in the middle. Here the CDR3 DNA reads TGTGCCAGCAGCTTAGAGTCACCACGCCTCACAGATACGCAGTATTTT. Translation gives CASSLESPRLTDTQYF. Variable domain in full (rest from reference TRBV7-8 and TRBJ2-3): GAGVSQSPRYKVAKRGQDVALRCDPISGHVSLFWYQQALGQGPEFLTYFQNEAQLDKSGLPSDRFFAERPEGSVSTLKIQRTQQEDSAVYLCASSLESPRLTDTQYFGPGTRLTVL.

CDR3 sequence reads: CASSPRVSGTRNYYEQYF. CDR3 sequence (DNA): TGTGCCAGCAGTCCCCGGGTTAGCGGGACCAGAAACTACTACGAGCAGTACTTC. This chain connects TRBV27 to TRBJ2-7; TRBD2 matches at 8 bases. The germline V gene has CDR1 MNHEY and CDR2 SMNVEV (reference sequence). CDR3 length: 18 amino acids. The V gene end was trimmed by 5 bases and the J gene end by 3 bases; junction bases not matched to a gene: 18.

This CDR3 reads CASTNTLNYEQYF. The CDR3 DNA follows: TGTGCCAGCACCAACACCCTGAACTACGAGCAGTACTTC. This chain uses TRBV12-3 or TRBV12-4 with TRBJ2-7; no clear D gene. The CDR3 has 13 residues. Trimming removed 7 bases from V and 3 bases from J, with 13 bases in between.

This clonotype was counted only a few times. V usage is TRBV11-2 and J usage is TRBJ2-2; D is possibly TRBD2 (5 bases). Germline V gene data show CDR1 as SGHAT and CDR2 as FQNNGV. CDR3 size: 14 residues. The V and J ends lost 6 bases and 7 bases respectively, with 15 bases between them. The CDR3 DNA sequence: TGTGCCAGCAGTGTAAACGAGGGTTACGGGGAGCTGTTTTTT. Residues: CASSVNEGYGELFF.

The V gene is TRBV5-1, the J gene TRBJ1-5; 7 positions agree with TRBD1. After removal of 1 base from V and 0 bases from J, the junction contained 10 bases not matched to a gene. The CDR3 runs 18 residues. Germline V gene sequence: CDR1 SGHRS, CDR2 YFSETQ. The CDR3 region has the DNA TGCGCCAGCAGCTTGAGGGGGCCTAAAAATTATAGCAATCAGCCCCAGCATTTT. Encoded protein: CASSLRGPKNYSNQPQHF.

The V and J genes are TRBV6-2 or TRBV6-3 and TRBJ1-5, with unresolved D. This CDR3 contains 12 residues. V was trimmed by 4 bases and J by 7 bases, leaving 8 bases between them. Germline values: CDR1 MNHEY, CDR2 SVGEGT. As DNA, the CDR3 is TGTGCCAGCAGTTTTCAGTGGCAGCCCCAGCATTTT. Its translation is CASSFQWQPQHF.

The chain couples TRBV5-1 to TRBJ2-1; either TRBD1 or TRBD2 may fit D (5 bases each). This CDR3 comprises 15 residues. Germline V gene data show CDR1 as SGHRS and CDR2 as YFSETQ. Between the trimmed V and J ends, which lost 5 bases and 5 bases, there was a span of 17 bases. The CDR3 here is CASRLSGHFNNEQFF. The CDR3, as DNA: TGCGCCAGCAGGCTAAGCGGACATTTTAACAATGAGCAGTTCTTC.

The chain uses TRBV5-6 and TRBJ1-5, with TRBD1 identical over 7 bases. The germline gives CDR1 SGHDT, CDR2 YYEEEE. Trimming took 4 bases from V and 6 from J; bases not matched to a gene: 10. The CDR3 loop spans 15 amino acids. CDR3 nucleotide sequence: TGTGCCAGCAGCCGACGAGACACAGGGGTTCAGCCCCAGCATTTT. It codes for CASSRRDTGVQPQHF. The entire variable domain, with the rest obtained from reference TRBV5-6 and TRBJ1-5, is as follows: DAGVTQSPTHLIKTRGQQVTLRCSPKSGHDTVSWYQQALGQGPQFIFQYYEEEERQRGNFPDRFSGHQFPNYSSELNVNALLLGDSALYLCASSRRDTGVQPQHFGDGTRLSIL.

This clonotype has only a few counts. The chain joins TRBV7-6 to TRBJ1-1; no firm D call. This CDR3 spans 17 amino acids. Germline CDR1 is SGHVS and CDR2 is FNYEAQ. V was trimmed by 5 bases and J by 4 bases, leaving 23 bases between them. The CDR3 bases are TGTGCCAGCAGCCCTCTCTACCGGGCCCCGGAGAGCACTGAAGCTTTCTTT. Its translation is CASSPLYRAPESTEAFF.

The chain has TRBV4-2 and TRBJ2-1; TRBD1 is a possible D gene (6 bases). Germline V lookup: CDR1 LGHNA, CDR2 YNFKEQ. This CDR3 region has 15 residues. Trimming cost V 3 bases and J 9 bases, with 18 bases left between them. The CDR3 region is CASSQGASQNAEQFF. The CDR3 DNA follows: TGTGCCAGCAGCCAGGGGGCCTCCCAGAACGCTGAGCAGTTCTTC.

The chain carries TRBV30 and TRBJ1-1, with D perhaps TRBD1 (6 bases). The germline V gene encodes CDR1 GTSNPN and CDR2 SVGIG (reference sequence). The CDR3 is made up of 13 amino acids. Trimming removed 0 bases at V and 1 base at J, with 6 bases between. The CDR3 nucleotides are TGTGCCTGGAGTGTAGGGGGGAACACTGAAGCTTTCTTT. Amino acid sequence: CAWSVGGNTEAFF.

The chain uses TRBV12-5 and TRBJ2-5; 9 positions agree with TRBD2. The CDR3 extends over 14 amino acids. Germline CDR1 LGHNT, CDR2 FRNRAP. V was pared by 7 bases and J by 4 bases, with 7 bases of the junction left unmatched. The CDR3 region is CASARRGGGETQYF. CDR3 sequence (DNA): TGTGCTAGTGCCAGGCGCGGGGGGGGAGAGACCCAGTACTTC.

J is TRBJ2-7 and V is TRBV7-9, with D perhaps TRBD1 (5 bases). The CDR3 extends over 13 amino acids. Germline assignment: CDR1 SEHNR and CDR2 FQNEAQ (reference sequence). Between the trimmed V and J ends, which lost 3 bases and 5 bases, there was a span of 11 bases. Here the CDR3 DNA reads TGTGCCAGCAGCTTCCAGGGTGCCCACGAGCAGTACTTC. It translates to CASSFQGAHEQYF.

CDR3 bases: TGCAGCGTCGGTACAGTCTACGAGCAGTACTTC. The encoded protein is CSVGTVYEQYF. The V and J genes are TRBV29-1 and TRBJ2-7; D is ambiguous. Trimming took 6 bases from V and 3 from J, leaving 9 bases between them. The CDR3 has 11 residues. Looked up from germline, CDR1 is SQVTM and CDR2 is ANQGSEA.